The next 9 T cell receptor beta chains were all read from a single sample in a study of monozygotic twins with inflammatory bowel disease. From the 5' RACE reads, TCRdb lists one entry per CDR3 protein and no DNA. Recorded for this sample: roughly 170,000 distinct CDR3 sequences. Source material: blood. Receptor source: a human donor with ulcerative colitis or Crohn's disease, or a healthy co-twin of an affected twin (not recorded which).

The V and J genes are TRBV10-3 and TRBJ1-5. The CDR3 loop spans 15 amino acids. The germline V gene has CDR1 ENHRY and CDR2 SYGVKD. The CDR3 region is CASSGRGLGNQPQHF.

The chain recombines TRBV7-2 with TRBJ1-4; TCRdb outputs TRBD1, but without DNA this stays unchecked. Germline V gene lookup returns CDR1 SGHTA and CDR2 FQGNSA. CDR3 length: 16 residues. This chain's CDR3 is CASSFSGARGNEKLFF.

The chain couples TRBV5-4 to TRBJ2-1; the TCRdb call, TRBD2, lacks DNA for checking. Germline V gene sequence: CDR1 SGHNT, CDR2 YYREEE (reference sequence). The CDR3 contains 16 residues. CDR3 protein: CASSLALAENNNEQFF.

CDR3 in amino acids: CASSPHPLRPGGGEQFF. This chain uses TRBV28 with TRBJ2-1; with no DNA, the TCRdb D assignment of TRBD1 cannot be verified. CDR1 and CDR2 from the germline V gene are MDHEN and SYDVKM. The CDR3 contains 17 residues.

The chain recombines TRBV27 with TRBJ2-7; the D call from TCRdb, TRBD1, cannot be confirmed without DNA. The CDR3 is made up of 13 amino acids. Germline V gene sequence: CDR1 MNHEY, CDR2 SMNVEV (reference sequence). CDR3 sequence reads: CASSLPPHNEWYF.

The rearrangement joins TRBV19 to TRBJ2-5; the TRBD2 assignment by TCRdb is unverifiable without DNA. This CDR3 has 14 amino acids. Germline CDR1 LNHDA, CDR2 SQIVND (reference sequence). CDR3 amino acids: CASSMRTSGETQYF.

This chain joins TRBV15 and TRBJ1-1. Germline CDR1 LNHNV, CDR2 YYDKDF (reference sequence). The CDR3 is made up of 11 amino acids. The CDR3 protein is CATSLDREAFF.

The J gene is TRBJ2-7, the V gene TRBV6-2 or TRBV6-3. The CDR3 is made up of 11 amino acids. In germline, CDR1 is MNHEY, CDR2 SVGEGT. This CDR3 is CASTDRYEQYF.

The rearrangement joins TRBV7-2 to TRBJ1-2; TCRdb's D call of TRBD1 is untestable without DNA. The CDR3 totals 16 residues. Germline loops: CDR1 SGHTA, CDR2 FQGNSA. CDR3 region: CASSLGGTLSNYGYTF.